Detailed here is one TCR beta chain. Its matching antigen is unknown. This record belongs to a study of T cell repertoires in cytomegalovirus infection. Looking at the study overall: It can be stated that public TCR beta signatures indicated CMV infection as well as a matching HLA type.

V lost 6 bases and J 2 bases, leaving 12 bases between the germline ends. Germline CDR1 LNHDA, CDR2 SQIVND (reference sequence). The CDR3 spans 14 residues. TCRdb re-derived calls from the reads in MiXCR, one entry per CDR3 protein. The sample holds 450,000 to 650,000 distinct CDR3 sequences; about a quarter are singletons and the top ten take roughly 13%. Study-wide points: In two of eight donors, the top clonotype was HLA-C-restricted CMV-specific.

The genes are TRBV19 and TRBJ2-3; perhaps TRBD1 as D (5 bases). The clonotype comes from a human donor in good health (CMV status not recorded). Some clones in this sample may be carry-over from other donors' samples. The sequenced material came from PBMCs. The CDR3 protein is CASSVGHDTDTQYF. The CDR3 DNA reads as TGTGCCAGTAGCGTAGGACACGACACAGATACGCAGTATTTT.